The subject of this entry is one T cell receptor beta chain. Its antigen is still unknown. Germline V gene data show CDR1 as MNHEY and CDR2 as SVGEGT. The CDR3 runs 16 residues. J was trimmed by 6 bases and V by 0 bases; bases with no gene match: 5. The entry originates in a study of blood T cells in healthy people across ages. Study findings and constraints: The unknown donor CMV status may have confounded expanded clonotype changes.

With a J-beta primer mix and a sample-barcoded 5' primer, a second PCR ran about 7 to 11 cycles. With 12 random nucleotides, a template-switch adaptor tagged each individual cDNA molecule. TCRdb redid the calling of the 5' RACE reads with MiXCR, one entry per CDR3 protein. The table records approximately 1,000,000 distinct CDR3 sequences, 40% to 55% of them present only once. This receptor was taken from a woman aged 55-75 years in good health. The sequencing input was blood. This rearrangement joins TRBV6-2 or TRBV6-3 to TRBJ1-5; 10 bases are shared with TRBD1. CDR3 sequence: CASSYSRTGGGQPQHF. The CDR3 nucleotides read TGTGCCAGCAGTTACTCCAGGACAGGGGGAGGTCAGCCCCAGCATTTT.